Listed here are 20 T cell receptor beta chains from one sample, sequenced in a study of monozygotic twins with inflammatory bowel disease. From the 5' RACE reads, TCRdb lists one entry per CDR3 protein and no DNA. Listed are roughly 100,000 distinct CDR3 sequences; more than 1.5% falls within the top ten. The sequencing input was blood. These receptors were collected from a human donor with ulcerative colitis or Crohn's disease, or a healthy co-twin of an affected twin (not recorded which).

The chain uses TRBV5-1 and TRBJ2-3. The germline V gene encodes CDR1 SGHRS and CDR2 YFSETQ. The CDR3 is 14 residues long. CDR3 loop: CASSQAFSTDTQYF.

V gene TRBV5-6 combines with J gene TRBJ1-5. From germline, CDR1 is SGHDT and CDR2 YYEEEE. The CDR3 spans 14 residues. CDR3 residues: CASSLGFVNQPQHF. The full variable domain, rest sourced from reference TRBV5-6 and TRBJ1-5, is DAGVTQSPTHLIKTRGQQVTLRCSPKSGHDTVSWYQQALGQGPQFIFQYYEEEERQRGNFPDRFSGHQFPNYSSELNVNALLLGDSALYLCASSLGFVNQPQHFGDGTRLSIL.

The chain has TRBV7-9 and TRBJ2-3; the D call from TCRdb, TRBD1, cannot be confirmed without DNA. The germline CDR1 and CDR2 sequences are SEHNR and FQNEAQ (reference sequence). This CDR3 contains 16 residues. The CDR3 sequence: CASSWRTGRSTDTQYF.

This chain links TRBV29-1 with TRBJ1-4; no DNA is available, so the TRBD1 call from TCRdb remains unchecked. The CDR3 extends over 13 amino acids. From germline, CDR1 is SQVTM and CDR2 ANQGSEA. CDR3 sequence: CSAGPATNGKLFF.

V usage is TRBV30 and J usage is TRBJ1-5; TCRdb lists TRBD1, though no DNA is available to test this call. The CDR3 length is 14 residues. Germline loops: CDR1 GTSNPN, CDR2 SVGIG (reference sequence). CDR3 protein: CAWSLQGAGQPQHF.

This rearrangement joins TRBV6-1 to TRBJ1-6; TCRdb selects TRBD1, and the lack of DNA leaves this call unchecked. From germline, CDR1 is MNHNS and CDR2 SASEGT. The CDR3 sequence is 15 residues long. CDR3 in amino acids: CASRAPGRINSPLHF.

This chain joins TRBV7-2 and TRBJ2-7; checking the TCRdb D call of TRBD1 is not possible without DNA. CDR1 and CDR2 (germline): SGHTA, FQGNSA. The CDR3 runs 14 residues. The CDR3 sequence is CASSRDRSSYEQYF. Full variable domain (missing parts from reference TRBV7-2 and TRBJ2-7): GAGVSQSPSNKVTEKGKDVELRCDPISGHTALYWYRQSLGQGLEFLIYFQGNSAPDKSGLPSDRFSAERTGGSVSTLTIQRTQQEDSAVYLCASSRDRSSYEQYFGPGTRLTVT.

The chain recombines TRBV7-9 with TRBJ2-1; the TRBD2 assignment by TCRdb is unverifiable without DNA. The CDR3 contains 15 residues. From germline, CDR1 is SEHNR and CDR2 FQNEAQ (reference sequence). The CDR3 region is CASSLKAGGHNEQFF. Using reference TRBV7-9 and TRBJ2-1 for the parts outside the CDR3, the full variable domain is DTGVSQNPRHKITKRGQNVTFRCDPISEHNRLYWYRQTLGQGPEFLTYFQNEAQLEKSRLLSDRFSAERPKGSFSTLEIQRTEQGDSAMYLCASSLKAGGHNEQFFGPGTRLTVL.

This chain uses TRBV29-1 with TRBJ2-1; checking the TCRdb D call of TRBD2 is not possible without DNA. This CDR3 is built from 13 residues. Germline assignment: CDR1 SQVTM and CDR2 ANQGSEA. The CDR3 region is CSVVLVSDNEQFF.

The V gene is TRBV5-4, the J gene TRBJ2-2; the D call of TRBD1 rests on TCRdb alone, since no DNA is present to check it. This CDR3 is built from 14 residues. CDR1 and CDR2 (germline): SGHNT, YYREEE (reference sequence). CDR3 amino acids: CASSLGGNTGELFF.

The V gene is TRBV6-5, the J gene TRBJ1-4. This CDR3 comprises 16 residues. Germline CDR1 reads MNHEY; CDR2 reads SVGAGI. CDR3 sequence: CASSYEGTATNEKLFF.

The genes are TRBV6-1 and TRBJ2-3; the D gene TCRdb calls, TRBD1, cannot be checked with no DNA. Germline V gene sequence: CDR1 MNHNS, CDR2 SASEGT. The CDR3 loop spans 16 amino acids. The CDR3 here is CASRTRDRGILVTQYF.

The CDR3 protein is CSATIAGGHPGQYF. The chain joins TRBV20-1 to TRBJ2-7; TCRdb's D gene call, TRBD2, goes unchecked for lack of DNA. From germline, CDR1 is DFQATT and CDR2 SNEGSKA (reference sequence). The CDR3 is 14 amino acids.

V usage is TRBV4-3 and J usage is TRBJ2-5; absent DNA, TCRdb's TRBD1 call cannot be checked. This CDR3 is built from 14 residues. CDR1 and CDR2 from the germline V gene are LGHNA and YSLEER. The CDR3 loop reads CASSQGWGGETQYF.

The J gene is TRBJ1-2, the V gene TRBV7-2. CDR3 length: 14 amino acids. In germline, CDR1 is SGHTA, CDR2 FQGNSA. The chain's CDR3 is CASSPTSIAYGYTF.

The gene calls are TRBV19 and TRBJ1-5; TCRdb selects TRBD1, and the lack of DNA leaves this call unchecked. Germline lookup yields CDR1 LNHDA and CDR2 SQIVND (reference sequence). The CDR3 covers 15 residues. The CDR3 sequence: CASSIGTGLDQPQHF.

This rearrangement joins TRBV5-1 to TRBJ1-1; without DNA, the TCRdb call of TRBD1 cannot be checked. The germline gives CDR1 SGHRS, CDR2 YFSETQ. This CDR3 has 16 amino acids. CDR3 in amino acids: CASSRGGQTMNTEAFF.

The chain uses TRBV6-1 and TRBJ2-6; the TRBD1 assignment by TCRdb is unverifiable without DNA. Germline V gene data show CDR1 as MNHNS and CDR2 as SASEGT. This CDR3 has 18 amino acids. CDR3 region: CASPPRRWGNSGANVLTF.

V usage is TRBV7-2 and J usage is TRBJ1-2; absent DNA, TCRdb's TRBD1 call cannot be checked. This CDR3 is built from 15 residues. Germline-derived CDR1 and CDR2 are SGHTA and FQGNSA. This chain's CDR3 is CASSYQDRGGDGYTF.

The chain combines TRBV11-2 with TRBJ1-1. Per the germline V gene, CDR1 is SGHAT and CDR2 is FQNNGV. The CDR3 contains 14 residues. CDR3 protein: CASSGSIYNTEAFF.